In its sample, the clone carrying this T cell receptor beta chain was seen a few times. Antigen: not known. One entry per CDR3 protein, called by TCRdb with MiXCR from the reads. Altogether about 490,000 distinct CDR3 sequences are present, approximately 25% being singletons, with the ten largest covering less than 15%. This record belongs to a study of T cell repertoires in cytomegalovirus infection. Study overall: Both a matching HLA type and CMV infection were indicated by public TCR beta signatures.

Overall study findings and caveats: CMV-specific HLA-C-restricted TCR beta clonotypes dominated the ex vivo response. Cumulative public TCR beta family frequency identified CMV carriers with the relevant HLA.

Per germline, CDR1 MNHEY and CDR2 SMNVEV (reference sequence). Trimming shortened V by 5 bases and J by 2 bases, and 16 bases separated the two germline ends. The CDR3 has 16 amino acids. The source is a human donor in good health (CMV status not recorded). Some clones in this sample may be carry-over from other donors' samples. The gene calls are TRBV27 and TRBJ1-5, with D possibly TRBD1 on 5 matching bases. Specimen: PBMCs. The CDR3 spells CASSPRFGAGNQPQHF. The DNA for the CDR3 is TGTGCCAGCAGTCCCCGGTTTGGGGCAGGCAATCAGCCCCAGCATTTT.